The 25 T cell receptor beta chains reported below all come from one sample, sequenced in a study of immune heterogeneity within non-small cell lung tumors. Samples each supplied about 600 ng of bulk tumor genomic DNA as template. Doctors removed several biopsies from each primary tumor during surgery, keeping them far apart. Enrolled patients presented with newly diagnosed, previously untreated non-small cell lung cancer and underwent curative surgery. Multiplex PCR with 32 V and 13 J primers amplified TCR beta CDR3. TCRdb processed the multiplex PCR reads anew with MiXCR; each CDR3 protein has one entry. Of roughly 23,000 distinct CDR3 sequences listed, 27% were seen once; the top ten hold 3% to 4%. The sequencing input was lung tumor tissue. These receptors were obtained from a man aged 35-49 years with non-small cell lung cancer.

This clonotype has only one observation. A single base separates this from a much larger clone, so it may be a read error. The conserved phenylalanine or tryptophan is not found at the CDR3 terminus, so this likely reflects a read error. The chain links TRBV5-5 to TRBJ1-2; 7 positions agree with TRBD1. CDR3 length: 15 amino acids. Losses at the gene ends were 0 bases for V and 4 bases for J; bases not matched to a gene: 6. Germline CDR1 and CDR2: SGHKS and YYEKEE (reference sequence). In DNA, the CDR3 is TGTGCCAGCAGCTTGGACGACAGGGTCGCCTATGGCTACACCTTA. Translation gives CASSLDDRVAYGYTL.

This clonotype was detected ten times or more. The chain recombines TRBV7-2 with TRBJ1-5; D remains ambiguous. V was clipped by 4 bases and J by 0 bases, with 10 bases between them. The germline V gene encodes CDR1 SGHTA and CDR2 FQGNSA. The CDR3 length is 15 residues. The CDR3 sequence: CASSSGSYSNQPQHF. The DNA for the CDR3 is TGTGCCAGCAGCTCTGGATCCTATAGCAATCAGCCCCAGCATTTT.

This clonotype was seen many times. V and J are TRBV24-1 and TRBJ1-1; unclear D gene. V was cut by 4 bases and J by 3 bases, with 8 bases left in between. The CDR3 covers 13 residues. Germline V gene data show CDR1 as KGHDR and CDR2 as SFDVKD. The CDR3 DNA is TGTGCCACCAGTGACCCAACAGACACTGAAGCTTTCTTT. Encoded protein: CATSDPTDTEAFF.

In the case of this clonotype: This could be a read error, since a much larger clone is one nucleotide away. This chain links TRBV30 with TRBJ2-2; 8 bases line up with TRBD1. The CDR3 spans 13 residues. Looked up from germline, CDR1 is GTSNPN and CDR2 is SVGIG (reference sequence). The CDR3 nucleotides are TGTTCCTGGTGGCAGGGGGCGGTCGGGGAGCTGTTTTTT. Encoded protein: CSWWQGAVGELFF.

A note on this clonotype: A much larger clone lies one base from this, so it may be a read error. V is TRBV2 and J is TRBJ1-5, with TRBD1 as a possible D gene (6 bases). The germline V gene encodes CDR1 SNHLY and CDR2 FYNNEI. The CDR3 extends over 15 amino acids. CDR3 DNA: TGTGCCAGCAATGAAATGGCAGGGGGCAATCAGCCCCAGCATTTT. It codes for CASNEMAGGNQPQHF.

The chain employs TRBV20-1 and TRBJ2-1; D is uncertain. The V gene's germline CDR1 is DFQATT and CDR2 SNEGSKA (reference sequence). V was clipped by 5 bases and J by 3 bases, with 14 bases between them. This CDR3 has 14 amino acids. CDR3 nucleotide sequence: TGCAGTGCTCCAAGCCCCGCACTCTACAATGAGCAGTTCTTC. This encodes CSAPSPALYNEQFF.

A remark on this clonotype: A read error may produce the germline difference seen at one junction end. The V gene is TRBV25-1, the J gene TRBJ2-1; D gene uncertain. This CDR3 comprises 12 residues. The germline V gene encodes CDR1 MGHDK and CDR2 SYGVNS. This CDR3 reads CVSSWSLDEQFF. Here the CDR3 DNA reads TGTGTCAGCAGTTGGAGTCTGGATGAGCAGTTCTTC.

For this clonotype: This may be a read error: a much more frequent sequence differs by one nucleotide. This chain joins TRBV12-3 or TRBV12-4 and TRBJ1-2; a possible D gene is TRBD1 (6 bases). The CDR3 length is 12 residues. The V end lost 6 bases, the J end lost 8 bases, and 13 bases lay between the germline ends. The CDR3 DNA is TGTGCCAGCAGGAGAACAGGGTGCGGCTACACCTTC. Amino acid sequence: CASRRTGCGYTF.

There are many counts of this clonotype. The chain joins TRBV20-1 to TRBJ2-7; 8 bases match TRBD1. This CDR3 is built from 13 residues. CDR1 and CDR2 from the germline V gene are DFQATT and SNEGSKA (reference sequence). The V and J ends lost 3 bases and 3 bases, in that order; junction bases with no gene match: 4. The CDR3 spells CSASGGQVYEQYF. DNA of the CDR3: TGCAGTGCTAGTGGGGGACAGGTCTACGAGCAGTACTTC.

Concerning this clonotype: This is likely a read error, given that the CDR3 carries no conserved phenylalanine or tryptophan at its end. The chain recombines TRBV7-2 with TRBJ2-2, with D possibly matching TRBD1 (5 bases). The length of the CDR3 is 14 residues. Looked up from germline, CDR1 is SGHTA and CDR2 is FQGNSA. The DNA of the CDR3 is TGTGACAGCAGCTTAGGGGCGCCGACCGGGGAGCTGTTTTGT. Protein product: CDSSLGAPTGELFC.

A few counts support this clonotype. This rearrangement joins TRBV6-1 to TRBJ2-1, with D perhaps matching TRBD1 or TRBD2 (5 bases each). With 5 bases removed from V and 5 bases from J, the gap between germline ends came to 19 bases. Germline V gene lookup returns CDR1 MNHNS and CDR2 SASEGT. The CDR3 is 16 amino acids. The CDR3 sequence is CASSRDPTGPNNEQFF. CDR3 nucleotide sequence: TGTGCCAGCAGTCGGGACCCTACCGGCCCTAACAATGAGCAGTTCTTC.

V and J are TRBV6-1 and TRBJ2-5; TRBD2 matches 8 bases. CDR3 length: 17 residues. CDR1 is MNHNS and CDR2 is SASEGT in the germline V gene. The V gene end was trimmed by 7 bases and the J gene end by 5 bases; junction bases not matched to a gene: 18. CDR3 in DNA: TGTGCCAGCAAGAGTAGCGGGATAAGAGGGGTGTTGGAGACCCAGTACTTC. It specifies CASKSSGIRGVLETQYF.

Details on this clonotype: An end of the junction differs from the germline gene, which may be a read error. The chain links TRBV19 to TRBJ2-2, with D unclear. The germline CDR1 and CDR2 sequences are LNHDA and SQIVND (reference sequence). This CDR3 is built from 12 residues. CDR3 amino acids: CPGDMNTGELFF. The CDR3 DNA reads as TGCCCTGGTGACATGAACACCGGGGAGCTGTTTTTT.

This clonotype was counted at least ten times. V usage is TRBV20-1 and J usage is TRBJ2-7; D perhaps matches TRBD2 (6 bases). The CDR3 has 13 amino acids. Trimming left V 2 bases short and J 4 bases short, with 12 bases between. Germline V gene lookup returns CDR1 DFQATT and CDR2 SNEGSKA (reference sequence). CDR3 amino acids: CSARTVEGYEQYF. CDR3 nucleotide sequence: TGCAGTGCTAGAACGGTGGAGGGGTACGAGCAGTACTTC.

On this clonotype: This sequence may be a read error, since a much larger clone differs from it by one base. V gene TRBV12-3 or TRBV12-4 combines with J gene TRBJ2-7; TRBD2 aligns across 11 bases. Unmatched junction bases numbered 12, after V lost 4 bases and J lost 4 bases. This CDR3 is 17 amino acids long. CDR3 in DNA: TGTGCCAGCAGTTCTTTGGTAGCGGGAGGGCAGGTATACGAGCAGTACTTC. Encoded protein: CASSSLVAGGQVYEQYF.

V and J are TRBV7-9 and TRBJ2-2, with TRBD2 matching over 7 bases. The germline CDR1 and CDR2 sequences are SEHNR and FQNEAQ (reference sequence). The CDR3 consists of 15 residues. V lost 7 bases to trimming and J lost 5 bases; unmatched junction nucleotides: 10. DNA for the CDR3: TGTGCCAGCAACCCGGGGGGAGGGAAGACCGGGGAGCTGTTTTTT. Its translation: CASNPGGGKTGELFF.

Comments on this clonotype: This could be a read error, since a much larger clone is one nucleotide away. The chain's CDR3 is CAWSRDRPYGYNF. Here the CDR3 DNA reads TGTGCCTGGAGTAGGGACAGACCCTATGGCTACAACTTC. The chain uses TRBV30 and TRBJ1-2; 7 nucleotides match TRBD1. The CDR3 is 13 residues long. Germline values: CDR1 GTSNPN, CDR2 SVGIG (reference sequence). Based on the CDR3 plus reference TRBV30 and TRBJ1-2, the full variable domain is SQTIHQWPATLVQPVGSPLSLECTVEGTSNPNLYWYRQAAGRGLQLLFYSVGIGQISSEVPQNLSASRPQDRQFILSSKKLLLSDSGFYLCAWSRDRPYGYNFGSGTRLTVV.

The chain combines TRBV20-1 with TRBJ1-2, with 7 bases aligning to TRBD1. Germline-derived CDR1 and CDR2 are DFQATT and SNEGSKA (reference sequence). Losses at the gene ends were 3 bases for V and 8 bases for J; bases not matched to a gene: 9. This CDR3 comprises 13 residues. The CDR3 bases are TGCAGTGCTAGGAGTCGACAGGGCTGGGGCTACACCTTC. As protein: CSARSRQGWGYTF.

This clonotype appeared many times. The chain joins TRBV28 to TRBJ2-7, with 11 positions matching TRBD2. The CDR3 is 17 residues long. Per the germline V gene, CDR1 is MDHEN and CDR2 is SYDVKM. V shed 2 bases and J 5 bases; nucleotides not matched to a gene: 11. CDR3 sequence (DNA): TGTGCCAGCAGTTTACGCTCCGGACTAGCGGGTTTCCACGAGCAGTACTTC. This gives the protein CASSLRSGLAGFHEQYF.

This clonotype was observed a few times. The chain recombines TRBV5-1 with TRBJ2-1; 8 bases line up with TRBD2. The V gene end was trimmed by 0 bases and the J gene end by 4 bases; junction bases not matched to a gene: 15. The CDR3 spans 19 residues. The germline V gene encodes CDR1 SGHRS and CDR2 YFSETQ. The CDR3 loop is CASSLVPHSGTRLYNEQFF. As DNA, the CDR3 is TGCGCCAGCAGCTTGGTGCCCCATTCCGGGACTAGGTTATACAATGAGCAGTTCTTC.

Only a few counts were recorded for this clonotype. V and J are TRBV7-6 and TRBJ2-3; 8 bases agree with TRBD2. V shed 6 bases and J 7 bases; nucleotides not matched to a gene: 15. Germline V gene data show CDR1 as SGHVS and CDR2 as FNYEAQ. The CDR3 totals 16 residues. CDR3 DNA: TGTGCCAGCAGTTCCGGGACTAGAACGATGAAAAATACGCAGTATTTT. Translated: CASSSGTRTMKNTQYF.

This clonotype was counted between two and nine times. The V gene is TRBV20-1, the J gene TRBJ2-1; TRBD1 matches 9 bases. This CDR3 spans 14 amino acids. Germline V gene data show CDR1 as DFQATT and CDR2 as SNEGSKA (reference sequence). V trimming: 1 base; J trimming: 4 bases; junction bases outside the gene matches: 2. CDR3 bases: TGCAGTGCTAGAGGTGGACAGGGGTACAATGAGCAGTTCTTC. This encodes CSARGGQGYNEQFF.

This clonotype occurred a few times. The chain recombines TRBV18 with TRBJ2-7; D unclear. CDR3 length: 13 residues. CDR1 is KGHSH and CDR2 is LQKENI in the germline V gene. V was trimmed by 4 bases and J by 7 bases, leaving 14 bases between them. The CDR3 protein is CASSLGSHGEQYF. CDR3 in DNA: TGTGCCAGCTCACTAGGTAGCCATGGAGAGCAGTACTTC. The full variable domain, completed using reference TRBV18 and TRBJ2-7, is NAGVMQNPRHLVRRRGQEARLRCSPMKGHSHVYWYRQLPEEGLKFMVYLQKENIIDESGMPKERFSAEFPKEGPSILRIQQVVRGDSAAYFCASSLGSHGEQYFGPGTRLTVT.

Notes on this clonotype: Possible read error: a much larger clone is one base away. Lacking the conserved final phenylalanine or tryptophan, this CDR3 likely reflects a read error. DNA of the CDR3: TGTGCCAGCAGTTTCGTCGGACAGGGGAGTTTGCCCCAGCATTCT. It specifies CASSFVGQGSLPQHS. This chain connects TRBV12-3 or TRBV12-4 to TRBJ1-5; the match to TRBD1 covers 9 bases. Losses at the gene ends were 3 bases for V and 9 bases for J; bases not matched to a gene: 9. This CDR3 is built from 15 residues.

The count of this clonotype is one. The V gene is TRBV7-3, the J gene TRBJ2-2, with 14 bases fitting TRBD2. The CDR3 consists of 18 residues. J lost 8 bases, V lost 5 bases, and 13 bases had no gene match. Germline V lookup: CDR1 SGHTA, CDR2 FQGTGA. The CDR3 DNA sequence: TGTGCCAGCAGCACAGGACTAGCGGGAGGTGGGCGCACAGGGGAGCTGTTTTTT. Protein: CASSTGLAGGGRTGELFF.